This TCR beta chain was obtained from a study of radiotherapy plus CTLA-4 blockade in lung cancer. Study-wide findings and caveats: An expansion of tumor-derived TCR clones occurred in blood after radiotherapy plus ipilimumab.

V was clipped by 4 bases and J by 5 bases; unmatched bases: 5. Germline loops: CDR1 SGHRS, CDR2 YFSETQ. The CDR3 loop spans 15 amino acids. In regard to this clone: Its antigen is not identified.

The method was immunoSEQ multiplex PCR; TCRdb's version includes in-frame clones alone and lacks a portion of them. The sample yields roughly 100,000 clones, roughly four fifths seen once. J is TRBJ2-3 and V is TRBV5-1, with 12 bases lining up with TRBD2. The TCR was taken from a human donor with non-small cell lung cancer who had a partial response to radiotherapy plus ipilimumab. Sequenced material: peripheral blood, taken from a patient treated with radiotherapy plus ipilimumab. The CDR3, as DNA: TGCGCCAGCAGCCAGACTAGCGGGGGAGGAGATACGCAGTATTTT. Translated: CASSQTSGGGDTQYF.